A selection of T cell receptor beta chains follows, all from one sample in a study of blood T cells in healthy people across ages. TCRdb re-derived calls from the 5' RACE reads in MiXCR, one entry per CDR3 protein. The sample yields 730,000 or so distinct CDR3 sequences, about 43% seen once. Source material: blood. The receptors stem from a man older than 75 in good health. Both conserved end residues are part of each CDR3. The order of the fields is J gene, V gene, CDR3 protein.

NA,TRBV30,CAWSVGLAPYEQYF
TRBJ1-5,TRBV20-1,CSASLSTGIQPQHF
TRBJ2-5,TRBV7-2,CASSLAGLGETQYF
TRBJ2-5,TRBV7-2,CASSLETGFQETQYF
TRBJ2-7,TRBV25-1,CASSSNPGILPYEQYF
TRBJ1-5,TRBV6-6,CASIGASGNQPQHF
TRBJ2-7,TRBV6-2/TRBV6-3,CASSTYQGSTYEQYF
TRBJ2-5,TRBV6-1,CASTCLELAQETQYF
TRBJ1-2,TRBV9,CASSFQNARGDGSTYGYTF
TRBJ1-4,TRBV13,CASSASDATNEKLFF
TRBJ1-6,TRBV2,CASRAQGGHNSPLHF
TRBJ2-6,TRBV10-2,CASSEMGPGANVLTF
TRBJ2-3,TRBV3-1,CASSPRTDTQYF
TRBJ2-5,TRBV5-1,CASSSGLLGEETQYF
TRBJ1-2,TRBV27,CASSLGQGRGYGYTF
TRBJ2-5,TRBV11-2,CASSLRRGKGETQYF
TRBJ1-5,TRBV7-2,CASSLESNQPQHF
TRBJ1-1,TRBV5-1,CASSFGSGNTEAFF
TRBJ1-4,TRBV5-1,CASSLGTVINEKLFF
TRBJ2-5,TRBV6-2/TRBV6-3,CASSYSGQRQTQYF
TRBJ1-2,TRBV25-1,CASSDEGLVWGYTF
TRBJ2-3,TRBV18,CASSPEAGGRDTQYF
TRBJ1-2,TRBV4-1,CASSQEDPANYGYTF
TRBJ2-7,TRBV12-3/TRBV12-4,CASSLSPSYEQYF